This T cell receptor beta chain was sequenced in a study of T-cell reconstitution after alpha-beta-depleted transplantation in children. This clonotype was observed a few times. The authors prepared the TCRbeta library with unique molecular identifiers. TCRdb passed the PCR reads through MiXCR, listing each CDR3 protein once. In the table there are some 78,000 distinct CDR3 sequences, about 14% of which are singletons. V lost 4 bases and J 4 bases, leaving 14 bases between the germline ends. The germline gives CDR1 MNHEY, CDR2 SVGAGI. The CDR3 loop spans 15 amino acids. The rearrangement joins TRBV6-5 to TRBJ1-3, with D maybe TRBD1 (5 bases). The TCR originated in a male patient between 2 and 10 years old who had a stem cell transplant for acute lymphoblastic leukemia, so the T cells may come from the graft donor. Sequenced here: PBMCs, mostly from graft donor cells, sampled 180 days after TCRalphabeta/CD19-depleted stem cell transplant. Written as DNA, the CDR3 is TGTGCCAGCAGTTTGGGGCCGGATGCGGGAAACACCATATATTTT. Protein sequence: CASSLGPDAGNTIYF.